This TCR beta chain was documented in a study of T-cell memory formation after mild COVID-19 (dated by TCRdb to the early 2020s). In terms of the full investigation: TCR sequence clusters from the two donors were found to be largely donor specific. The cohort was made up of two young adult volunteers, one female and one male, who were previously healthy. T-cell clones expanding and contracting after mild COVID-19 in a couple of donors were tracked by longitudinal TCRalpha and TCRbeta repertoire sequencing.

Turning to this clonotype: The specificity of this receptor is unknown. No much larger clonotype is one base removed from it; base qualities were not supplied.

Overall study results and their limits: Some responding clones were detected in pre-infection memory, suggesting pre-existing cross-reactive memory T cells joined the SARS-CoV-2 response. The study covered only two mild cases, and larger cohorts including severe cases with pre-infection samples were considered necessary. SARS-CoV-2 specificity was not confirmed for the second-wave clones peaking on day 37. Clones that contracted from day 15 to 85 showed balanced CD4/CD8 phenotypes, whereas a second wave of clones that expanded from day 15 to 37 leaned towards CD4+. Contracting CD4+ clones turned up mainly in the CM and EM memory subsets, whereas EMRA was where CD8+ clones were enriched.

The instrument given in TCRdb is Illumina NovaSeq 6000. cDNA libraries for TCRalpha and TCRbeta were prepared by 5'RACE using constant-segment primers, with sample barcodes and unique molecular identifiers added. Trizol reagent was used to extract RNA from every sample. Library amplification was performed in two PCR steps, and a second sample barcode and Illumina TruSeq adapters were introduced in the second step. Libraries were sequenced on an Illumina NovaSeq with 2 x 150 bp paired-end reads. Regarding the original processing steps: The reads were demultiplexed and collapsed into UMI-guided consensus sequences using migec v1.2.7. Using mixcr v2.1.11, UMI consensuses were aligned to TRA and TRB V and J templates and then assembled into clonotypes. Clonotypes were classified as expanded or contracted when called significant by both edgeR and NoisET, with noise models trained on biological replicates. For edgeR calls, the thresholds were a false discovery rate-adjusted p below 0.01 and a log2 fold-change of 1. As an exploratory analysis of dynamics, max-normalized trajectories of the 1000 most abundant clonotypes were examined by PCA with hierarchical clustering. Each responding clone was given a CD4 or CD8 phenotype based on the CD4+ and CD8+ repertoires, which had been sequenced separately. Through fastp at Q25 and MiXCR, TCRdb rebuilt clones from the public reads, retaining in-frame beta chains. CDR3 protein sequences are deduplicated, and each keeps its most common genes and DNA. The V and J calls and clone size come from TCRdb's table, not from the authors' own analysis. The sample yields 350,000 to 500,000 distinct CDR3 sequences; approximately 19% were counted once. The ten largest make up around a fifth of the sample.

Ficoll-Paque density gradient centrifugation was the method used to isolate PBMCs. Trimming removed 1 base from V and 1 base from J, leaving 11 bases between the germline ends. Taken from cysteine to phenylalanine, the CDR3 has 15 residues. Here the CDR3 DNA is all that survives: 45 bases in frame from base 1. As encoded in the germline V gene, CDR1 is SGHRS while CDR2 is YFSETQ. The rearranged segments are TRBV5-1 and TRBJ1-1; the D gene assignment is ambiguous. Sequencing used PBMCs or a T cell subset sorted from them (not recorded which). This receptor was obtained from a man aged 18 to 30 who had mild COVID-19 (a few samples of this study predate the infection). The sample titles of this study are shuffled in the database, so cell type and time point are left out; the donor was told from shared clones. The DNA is TGCGCCAGCAGCTTGTATCCTATAAGGAACACTGAAGCTTTCTTT. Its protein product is CASSLYPIRNTEAFF.